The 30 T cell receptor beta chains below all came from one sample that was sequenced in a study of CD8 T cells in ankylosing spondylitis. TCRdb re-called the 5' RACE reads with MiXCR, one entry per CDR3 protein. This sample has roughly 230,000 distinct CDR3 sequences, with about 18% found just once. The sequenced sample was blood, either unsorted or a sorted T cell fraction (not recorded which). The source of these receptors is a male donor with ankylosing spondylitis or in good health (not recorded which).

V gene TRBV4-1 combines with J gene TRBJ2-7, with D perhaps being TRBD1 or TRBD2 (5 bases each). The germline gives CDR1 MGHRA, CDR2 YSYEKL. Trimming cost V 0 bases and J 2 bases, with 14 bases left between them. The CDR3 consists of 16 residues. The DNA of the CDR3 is TGCGCCAGCAGCCAAGATCCGGGACGCGTAACCTACGAGCAGTACTTC. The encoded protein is CASSQDPGRVTYEQYF.

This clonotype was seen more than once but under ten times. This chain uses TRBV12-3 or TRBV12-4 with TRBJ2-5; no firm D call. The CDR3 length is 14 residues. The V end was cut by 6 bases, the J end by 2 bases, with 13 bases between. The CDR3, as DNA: TGTGCCAGCAGCCTGACGCCCGCTCAAGAGACCCAGTACTTC. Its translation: CASSLTPAQETQYF.

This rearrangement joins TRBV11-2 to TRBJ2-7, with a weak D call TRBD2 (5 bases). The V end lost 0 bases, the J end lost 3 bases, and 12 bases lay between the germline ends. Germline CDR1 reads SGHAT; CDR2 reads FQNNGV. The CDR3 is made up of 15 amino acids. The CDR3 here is CASSLDVVTIYEQYF. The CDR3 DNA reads TGTGCCAGCAGCTTAGATGTGGTGACTATCTACGAGCAGTACTTC.

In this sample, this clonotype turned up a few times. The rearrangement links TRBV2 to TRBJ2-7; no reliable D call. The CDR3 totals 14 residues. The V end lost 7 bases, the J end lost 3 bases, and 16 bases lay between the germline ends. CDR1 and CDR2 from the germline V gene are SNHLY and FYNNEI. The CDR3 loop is CASTKPERDYEQYF. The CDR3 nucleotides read TGTGCCAGCACCAAGCCCGAGAGAGACTACGAGCAGTACTTC.

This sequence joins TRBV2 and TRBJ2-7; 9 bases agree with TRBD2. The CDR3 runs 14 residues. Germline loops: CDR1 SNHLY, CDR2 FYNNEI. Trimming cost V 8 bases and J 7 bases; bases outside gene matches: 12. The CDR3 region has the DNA TGTGCCAGCGGTAGTAGCGGGAGCCCTTGGGAGCAGTACTTC. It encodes CASGSSGSPWEQYF.

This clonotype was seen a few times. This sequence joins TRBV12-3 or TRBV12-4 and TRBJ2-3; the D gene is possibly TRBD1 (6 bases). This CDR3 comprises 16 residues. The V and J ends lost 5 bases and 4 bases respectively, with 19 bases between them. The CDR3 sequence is CASSIITGMGPDTQYF. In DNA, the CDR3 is TGTGCCAGCAGTATCATCACAGGGATGGGACCAGATACGCAGTATTTT.

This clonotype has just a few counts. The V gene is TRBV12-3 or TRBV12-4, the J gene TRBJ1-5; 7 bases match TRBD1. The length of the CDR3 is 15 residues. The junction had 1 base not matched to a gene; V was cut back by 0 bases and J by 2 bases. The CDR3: CASSLAGGRNQPQHF. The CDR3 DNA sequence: TGTGCCAGCAGTTTAGCAGGGGGCCGCAATCAGCCCCAGCATTTT.

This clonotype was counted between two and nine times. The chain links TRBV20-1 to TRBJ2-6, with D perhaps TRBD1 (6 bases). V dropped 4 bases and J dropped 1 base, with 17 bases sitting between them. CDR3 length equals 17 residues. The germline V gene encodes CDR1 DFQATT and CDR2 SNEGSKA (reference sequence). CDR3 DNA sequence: TGCAGTGCTAAACTAGACAGGTTTTCGTCTGGGGCCAACGTCCTGACTTTC. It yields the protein CSAKLDRFSSGANVLTF.

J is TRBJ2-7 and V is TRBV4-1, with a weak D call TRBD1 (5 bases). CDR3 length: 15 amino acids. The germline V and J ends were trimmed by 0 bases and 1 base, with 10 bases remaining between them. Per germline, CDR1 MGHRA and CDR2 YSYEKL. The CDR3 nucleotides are TGCGCCAGCAGCCAAGATTTACAGGCTTCCTACGAGCAGTACTTC. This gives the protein CASSQDLQASYEQYF.

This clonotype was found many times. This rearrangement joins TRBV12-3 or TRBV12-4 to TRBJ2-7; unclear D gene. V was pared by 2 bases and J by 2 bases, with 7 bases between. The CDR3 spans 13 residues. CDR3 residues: CASSLSRTYEQYF. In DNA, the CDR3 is TGTGCCAGCAGTTTATCTCGTACCTACGAGCAGTACTTC.

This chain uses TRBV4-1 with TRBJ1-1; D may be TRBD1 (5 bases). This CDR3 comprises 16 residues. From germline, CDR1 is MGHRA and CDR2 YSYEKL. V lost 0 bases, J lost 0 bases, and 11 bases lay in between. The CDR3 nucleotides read TGCGCCAGCAGCCAAGAATCGGGCAGGGTGAACACTGAAGCTTTCTTT. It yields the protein CASSQESGRVNTEAFF.

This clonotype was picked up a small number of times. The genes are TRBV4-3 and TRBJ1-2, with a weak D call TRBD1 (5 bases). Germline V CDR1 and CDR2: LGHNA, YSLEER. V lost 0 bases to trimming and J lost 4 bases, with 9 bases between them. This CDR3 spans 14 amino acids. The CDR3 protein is CASSQEAGTYGYTF. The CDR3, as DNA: TGCGCCAGCAGCCAAGAGGCAGGGACCTATGGCTACACCTTC.

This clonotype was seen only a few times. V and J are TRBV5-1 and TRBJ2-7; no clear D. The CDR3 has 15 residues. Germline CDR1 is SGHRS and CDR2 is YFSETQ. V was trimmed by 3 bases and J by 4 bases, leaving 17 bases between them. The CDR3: CASSSDSNPVYEQYF. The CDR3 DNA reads TGCGCCAGCAGCTCGGATTCCAACCCAGTGTACGAGCAGTACTTC.

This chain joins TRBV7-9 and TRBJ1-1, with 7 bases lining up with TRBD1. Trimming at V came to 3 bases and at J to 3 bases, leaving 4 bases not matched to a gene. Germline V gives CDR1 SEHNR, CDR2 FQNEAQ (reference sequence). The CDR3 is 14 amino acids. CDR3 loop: CASSFTGVDTEAFF. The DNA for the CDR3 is TGTGCCAGCAGCTTTACAGGGGTGGACACTGAAGCTTTCTTT.

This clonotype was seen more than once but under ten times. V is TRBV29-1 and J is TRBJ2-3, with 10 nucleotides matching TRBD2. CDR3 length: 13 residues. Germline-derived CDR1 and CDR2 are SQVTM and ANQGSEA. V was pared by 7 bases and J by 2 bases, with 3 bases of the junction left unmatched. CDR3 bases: TGCAGCGCAGGACTAGCGGACACAGATACGCAGTATTTT. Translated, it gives CSAGLADTDTQYF.

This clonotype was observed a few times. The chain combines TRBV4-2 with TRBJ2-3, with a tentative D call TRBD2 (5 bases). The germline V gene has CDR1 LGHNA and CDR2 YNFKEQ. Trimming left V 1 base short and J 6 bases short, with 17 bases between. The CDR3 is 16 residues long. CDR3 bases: TGTGCCAGCAGCCAAGTCGAGGGCCTTGTGGAGGATACGCAGTATTTT. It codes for CASSQVEGLVEDTQYF.

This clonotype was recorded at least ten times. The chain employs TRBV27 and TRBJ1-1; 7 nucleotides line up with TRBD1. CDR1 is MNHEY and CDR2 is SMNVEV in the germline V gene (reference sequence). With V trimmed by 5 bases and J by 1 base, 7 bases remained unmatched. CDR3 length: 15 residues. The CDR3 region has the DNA TGTGCCAGCAGTACTGGGACAGTGGAGAACACTGAAGCTTTCTTT. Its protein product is CASSTGTVENTEAFF.

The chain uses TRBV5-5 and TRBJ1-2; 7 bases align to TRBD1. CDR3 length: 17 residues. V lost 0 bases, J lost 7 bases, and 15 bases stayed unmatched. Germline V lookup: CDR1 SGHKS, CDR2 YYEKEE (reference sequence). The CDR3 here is CASSLGSGDSSLGGYTF. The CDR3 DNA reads TGTGCCAGCAGCTTGGGATCCGGGGACAGCTCCTTGGGTGGCTACACCTTC.

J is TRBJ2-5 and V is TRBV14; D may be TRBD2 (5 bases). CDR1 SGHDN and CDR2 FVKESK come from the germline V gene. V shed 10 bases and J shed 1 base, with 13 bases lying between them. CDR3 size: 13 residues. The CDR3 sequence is CAILPGIQETQYF. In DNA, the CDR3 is TGTGCCATCCTCCCCGGGATCCAAGAGACCCAGTACTTC.

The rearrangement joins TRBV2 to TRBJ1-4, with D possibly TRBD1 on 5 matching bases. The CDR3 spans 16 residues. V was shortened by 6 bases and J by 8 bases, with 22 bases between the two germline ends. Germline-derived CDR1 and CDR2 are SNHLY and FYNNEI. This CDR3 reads CASRERPGSNREKLFF. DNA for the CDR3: TGTGCCAGCAGGGAGAGGCCAGGGAGTAATCGCGAAAAACTGTTTTTT.

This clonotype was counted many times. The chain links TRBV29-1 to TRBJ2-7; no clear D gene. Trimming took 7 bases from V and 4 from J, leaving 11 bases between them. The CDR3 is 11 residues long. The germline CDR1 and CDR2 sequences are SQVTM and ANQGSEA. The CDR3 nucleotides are TGCAGCGCCGAGAAGGGTTACGAGCAGTACTTC. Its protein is CSAEKGYEQYF.

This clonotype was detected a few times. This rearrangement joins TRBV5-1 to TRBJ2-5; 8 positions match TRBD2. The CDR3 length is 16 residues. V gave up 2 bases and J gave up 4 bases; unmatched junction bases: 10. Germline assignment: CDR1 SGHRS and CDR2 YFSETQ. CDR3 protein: CASSLYIAGSGETQYF. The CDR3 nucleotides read TGCGCCAGCAGCTTATATATAGCGGGATCTGGAGAGACCCAGTACTTC.

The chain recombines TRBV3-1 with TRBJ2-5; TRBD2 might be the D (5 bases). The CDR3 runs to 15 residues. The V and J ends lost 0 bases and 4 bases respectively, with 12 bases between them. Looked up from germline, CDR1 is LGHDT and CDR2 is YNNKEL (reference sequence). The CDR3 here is CASSQDLGRVETQYF. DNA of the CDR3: TGTGCCAGCAGCCAAGATTTGGGGAGAGTAGAGACCCAGTACTTC.

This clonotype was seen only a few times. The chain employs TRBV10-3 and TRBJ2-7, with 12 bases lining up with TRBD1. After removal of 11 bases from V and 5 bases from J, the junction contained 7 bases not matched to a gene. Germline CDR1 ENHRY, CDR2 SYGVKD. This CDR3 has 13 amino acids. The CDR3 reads CASWDRGRDEQYF. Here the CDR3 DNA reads TGTGCCTCCTGGGACAGGGGGCGGGACGAGCAGTACTTC.

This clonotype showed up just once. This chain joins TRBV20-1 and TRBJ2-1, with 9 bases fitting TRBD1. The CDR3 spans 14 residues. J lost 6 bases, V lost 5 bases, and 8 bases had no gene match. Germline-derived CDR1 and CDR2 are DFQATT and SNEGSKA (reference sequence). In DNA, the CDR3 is TGCAGTGCTTGGGGGGTGACAGGGGGCAATGAGCAGTTCTTC. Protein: CSAWGVTGGNEQFF.

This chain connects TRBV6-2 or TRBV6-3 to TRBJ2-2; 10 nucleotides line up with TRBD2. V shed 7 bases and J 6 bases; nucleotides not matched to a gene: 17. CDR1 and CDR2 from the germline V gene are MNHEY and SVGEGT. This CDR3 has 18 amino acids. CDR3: CASTPRNLAGAGAGELFF. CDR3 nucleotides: TGTGCCAGCACCCCACGTAATCTAGCGGGAGCAGGGGCCGGGGAGCTGTTTTTT.

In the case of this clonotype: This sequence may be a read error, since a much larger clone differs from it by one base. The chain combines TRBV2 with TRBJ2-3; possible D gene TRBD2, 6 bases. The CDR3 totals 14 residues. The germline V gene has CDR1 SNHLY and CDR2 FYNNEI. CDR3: CASSWAGSTDTRYF. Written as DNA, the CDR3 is TGTGCCAGCAGTTGGGCGGGGAGCACAGATACGCGGTATTTT.

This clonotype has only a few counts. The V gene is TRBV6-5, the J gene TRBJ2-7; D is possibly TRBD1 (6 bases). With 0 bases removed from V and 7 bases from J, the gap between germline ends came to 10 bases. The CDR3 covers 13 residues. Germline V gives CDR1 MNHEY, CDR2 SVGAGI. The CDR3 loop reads CASSYSSGQEQYF. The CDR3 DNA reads TGTGCCAGCAGTTACTCGTCAGGACAGGAGCAGTACTTC.

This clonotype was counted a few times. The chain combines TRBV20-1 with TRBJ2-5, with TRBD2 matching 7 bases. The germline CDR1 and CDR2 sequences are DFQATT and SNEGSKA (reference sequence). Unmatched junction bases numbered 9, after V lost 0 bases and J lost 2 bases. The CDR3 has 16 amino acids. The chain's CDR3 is CSARDIGGLPQETQYF. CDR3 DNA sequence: TGCAGTGCTAGAGATATTGGGGGACTACCTCAAGAGACCCAGTACTTC.

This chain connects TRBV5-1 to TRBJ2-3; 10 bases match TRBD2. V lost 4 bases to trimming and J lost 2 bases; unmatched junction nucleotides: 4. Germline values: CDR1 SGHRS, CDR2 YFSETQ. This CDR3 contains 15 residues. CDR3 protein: CASSPTSGTTDTQYF. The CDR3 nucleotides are TGCGCCAGCAGCCCCACTAGCGGGACCACAGATACGCAGTATTTT.